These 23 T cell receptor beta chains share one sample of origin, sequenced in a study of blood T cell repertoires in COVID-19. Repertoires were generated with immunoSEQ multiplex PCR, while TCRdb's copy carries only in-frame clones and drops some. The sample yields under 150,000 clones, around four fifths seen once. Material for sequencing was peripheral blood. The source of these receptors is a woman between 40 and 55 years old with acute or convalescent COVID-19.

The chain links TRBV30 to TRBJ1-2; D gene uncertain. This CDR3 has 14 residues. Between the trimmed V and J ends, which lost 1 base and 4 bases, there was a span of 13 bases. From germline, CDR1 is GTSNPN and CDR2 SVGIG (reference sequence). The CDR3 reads CAWSEEGWVYGYTF. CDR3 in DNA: TGTGCCTGGAGTGAGGAGGGTTGGGTCTATGGCTACACCTTC.

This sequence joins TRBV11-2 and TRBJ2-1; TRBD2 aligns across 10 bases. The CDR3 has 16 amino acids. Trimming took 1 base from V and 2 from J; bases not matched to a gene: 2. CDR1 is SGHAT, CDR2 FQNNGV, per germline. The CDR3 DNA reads TGTGCCAGCAGCTTAGCAGCGGGGGGGACCTACAATGAGCAGTTCTTC. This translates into CASSLAAGGTYNEQFF.

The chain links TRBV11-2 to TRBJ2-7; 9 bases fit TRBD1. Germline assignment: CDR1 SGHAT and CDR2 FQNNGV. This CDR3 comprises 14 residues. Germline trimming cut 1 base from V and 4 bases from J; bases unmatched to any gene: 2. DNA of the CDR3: TGTGCCAGCAGCTTAGGGGACAGGGTGTACGAGCAGTACTTC. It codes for CASSLGDRVYEQYF. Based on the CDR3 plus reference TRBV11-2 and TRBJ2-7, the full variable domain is EAGVAQSPRYKIIEKRQSVAFWCNPISGHATLYWYQQILGQGPKLLIQFQNNGVVDDSQLPKDRFSAERLKGVDSTLKIQPAKLEDSAVYLCASSLGDRVYEQYFGPGTRLTVT.

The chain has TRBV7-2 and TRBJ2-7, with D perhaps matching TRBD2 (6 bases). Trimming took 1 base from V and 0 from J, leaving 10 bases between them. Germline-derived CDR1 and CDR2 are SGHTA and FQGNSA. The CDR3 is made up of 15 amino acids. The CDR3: CASSLGMGGSYEQYF. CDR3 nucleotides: TGTGCCAGCAGCTTAGGGATGGGGGGCTCCTACGAGCAGTACTTC.

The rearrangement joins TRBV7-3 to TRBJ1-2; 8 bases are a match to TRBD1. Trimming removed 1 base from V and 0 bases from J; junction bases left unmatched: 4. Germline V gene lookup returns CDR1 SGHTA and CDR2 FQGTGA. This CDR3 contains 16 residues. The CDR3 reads CASSLIGGQANYGYTF. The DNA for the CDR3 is TGTGCCAGCAGCTTAATAGGGGGACAGGCTAACTATGGCTACACCTTC.

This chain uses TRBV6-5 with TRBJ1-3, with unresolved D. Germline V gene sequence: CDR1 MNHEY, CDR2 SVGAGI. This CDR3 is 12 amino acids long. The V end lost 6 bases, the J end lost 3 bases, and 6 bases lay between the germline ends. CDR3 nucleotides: TGTGCCAGCAGGGGAGGTGGAAACACCATATATTTT. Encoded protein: CASRGGGNTIYF.

Here the CDR3 reads CASSPPEPLSSYNEQFF. CDR3 in DNA: TGTGCCAGCAGCCCCCCCGAGCCCTTAAGCTCCTACAATGAGCAGTTCTTC. This sequence joins TRBV7-2 and TRBJ2-1; no definite D call. V lost 5 bases and J lost 0, with 17 bases in between. The CDR3 covers 17 residues. The V gene's germline CDR1 is SGHTA and CDR2 FQGNSA.

CDR3 loop: CASSIGGLGAYEQYF. The CDR3, as DNA: TGTGCCAGTAGTATAGGGGGTTTAGGGGCCTACGAGCAGTACTTC. The chain links TRBV19 to TRBJ2-7, with D possibly being TRBD1 (5 bases). Between the trimmed V and J ends, which lost 1 base and 2 bases, there was a span of 12 bases. CDR1 LNHDA and CDR2 SQIVND come from the germline V gene (reference sequence). The CDR3 sequence is 15 residues long.

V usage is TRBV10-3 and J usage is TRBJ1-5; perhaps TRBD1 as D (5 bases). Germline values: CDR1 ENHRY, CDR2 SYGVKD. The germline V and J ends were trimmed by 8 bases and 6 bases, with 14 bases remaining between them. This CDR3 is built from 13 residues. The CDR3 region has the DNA TGTGCCATCTCCCTGCAGGGTAGTCAGCCCCAGCATTTT. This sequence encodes CAISLQGSQPQHF.

The CDR3 loop is CASSLGGDGELFF. CDR3 nucleotides: TGTGCCAGCAGCTTGGGAGGGGACGGGGAGCTGTTTTTT. The chain links TRBV11-3 to TRBJ2-2; 7 bases align to TRBD2. The junction had 2 bases not matched to a gene; V was cut back by 3 bases and J by 7 bases. CDR3 length: 13 residues. CDR1 is SGHNT, CDR2 YENEEA, per germline.

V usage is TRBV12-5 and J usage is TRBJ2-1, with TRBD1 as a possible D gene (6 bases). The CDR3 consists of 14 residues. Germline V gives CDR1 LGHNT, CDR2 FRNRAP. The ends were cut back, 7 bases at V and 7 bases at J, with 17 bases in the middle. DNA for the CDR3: TGTGCTAGTGCCCTGGCCCAGGGGCTAAATGAGCAGTTCTTC. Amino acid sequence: CASALAQGLNEQFF.

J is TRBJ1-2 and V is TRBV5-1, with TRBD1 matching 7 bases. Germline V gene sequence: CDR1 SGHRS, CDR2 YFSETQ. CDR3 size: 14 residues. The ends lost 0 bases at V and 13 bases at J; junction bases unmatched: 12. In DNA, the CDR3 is TGCGCCAGCAGCTTGGAAGGGACAGTCTCCAGCGGCACCTTC. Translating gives CASSLEGTVSSGTF.

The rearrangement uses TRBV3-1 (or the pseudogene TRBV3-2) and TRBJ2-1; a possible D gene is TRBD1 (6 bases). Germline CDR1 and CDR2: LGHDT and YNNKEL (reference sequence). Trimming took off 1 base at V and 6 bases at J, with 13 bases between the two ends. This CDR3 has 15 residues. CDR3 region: CASSQGQGYRNEQFF. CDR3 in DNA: TGTGCCAGCAGCCAAGGGCAGGGGTATCGCAATGAGCAGTTCTTC.

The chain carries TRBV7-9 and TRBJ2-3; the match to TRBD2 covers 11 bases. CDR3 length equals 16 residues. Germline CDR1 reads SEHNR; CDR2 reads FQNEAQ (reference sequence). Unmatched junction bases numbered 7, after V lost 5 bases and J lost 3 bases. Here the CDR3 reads CASSPGTSGGTDTQYF. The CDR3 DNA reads TGTGCCAGCAGCCCAGGGACTAGCGGTGGAACAGATACGCAGTATTTT. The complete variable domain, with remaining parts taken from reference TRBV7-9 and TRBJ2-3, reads DTGVSQNPRHKITKRGQNVTFRCDPISEHNRLYWYRQTLGQGPEFLTYFQNEAQLEKSRLLSDRFSAERPKGSFSTLEIQRTEQGDSAMYLCASSPGTSGGTDTQYFGPGTRLTVL.

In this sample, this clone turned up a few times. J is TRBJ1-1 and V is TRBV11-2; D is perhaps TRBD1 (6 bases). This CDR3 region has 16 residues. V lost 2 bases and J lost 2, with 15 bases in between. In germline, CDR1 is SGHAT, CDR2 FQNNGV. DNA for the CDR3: TGTGCCAGCAGCTTAAACGGACAGCTAATTAACACTGAAGCTTTCTTT. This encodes CASSLNGQLINTEAFF.

As DNA, the CDR3 is TGTGCCAGCAGCTTAGTGGCCGCAGGGGAGCTGTTTTTT. Protein product: CASSLVAAGELFF. V and J are TRBV11-3 and TRBJ2-2; D is uncertain. V shed 1 base and J shed 8 bases, with 8 bases lying between them. CDR1 SGHNT and CDR2 YENEEA come from the germline V gene. This CDR3 has 13 residues. Supplemented by reference TRBV11-3 and TRBJ2-2, the full variable domain reads EAGVVQSPRYKIIEKKQPVAFWCNPISGHNTLYWYLQNLGQGPELLIRYENEEAVDDSQLPKDRFSAERLKGVDSTLKIQPAELGDSAVYLCASSLVAAGELFFGEGSRLTVL.

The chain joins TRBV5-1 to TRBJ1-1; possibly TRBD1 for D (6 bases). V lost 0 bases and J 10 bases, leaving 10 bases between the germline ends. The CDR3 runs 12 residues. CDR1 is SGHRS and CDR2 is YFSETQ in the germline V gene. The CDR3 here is CASSLVGGAAFF. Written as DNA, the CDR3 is TGCGCCAGCAGCTTGGTAGGGGGGGCAGCTTTCTTT.

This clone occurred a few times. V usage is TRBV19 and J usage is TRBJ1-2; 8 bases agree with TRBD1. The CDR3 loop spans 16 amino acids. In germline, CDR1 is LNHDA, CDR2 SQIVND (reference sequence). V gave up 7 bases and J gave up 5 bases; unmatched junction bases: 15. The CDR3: CASTKLDRGDGYGYTF. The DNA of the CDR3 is TGTGCCAGTACCAAATTAGACAGGGGAGATGGATATGGCTACACCTTC.

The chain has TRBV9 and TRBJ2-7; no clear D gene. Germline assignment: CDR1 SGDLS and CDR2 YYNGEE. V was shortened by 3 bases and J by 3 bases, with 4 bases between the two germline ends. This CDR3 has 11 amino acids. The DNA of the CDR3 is TGTGCCAGCAGCGACAACTACGAGCAGTACTTC. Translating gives CASSDNYEQYF.

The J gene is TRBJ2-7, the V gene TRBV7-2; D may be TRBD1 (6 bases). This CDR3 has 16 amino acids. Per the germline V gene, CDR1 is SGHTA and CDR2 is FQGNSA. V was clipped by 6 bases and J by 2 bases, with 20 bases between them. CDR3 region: CASSPLPGTRAYEQYF. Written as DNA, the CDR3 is TGTGCCAGCAGTCCCCTCCCCGGGACACGAGCCTACGAGCAGTACTTC.

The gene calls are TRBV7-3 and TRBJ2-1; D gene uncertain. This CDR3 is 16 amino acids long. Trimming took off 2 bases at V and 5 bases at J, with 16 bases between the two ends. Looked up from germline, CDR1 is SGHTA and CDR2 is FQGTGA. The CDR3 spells CASSLLVGLSHNEQFF. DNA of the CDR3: TGTGCCAGCAGCTTATTAGTGGGCCTCAGTCACAATGAGCAGTTCTTC.

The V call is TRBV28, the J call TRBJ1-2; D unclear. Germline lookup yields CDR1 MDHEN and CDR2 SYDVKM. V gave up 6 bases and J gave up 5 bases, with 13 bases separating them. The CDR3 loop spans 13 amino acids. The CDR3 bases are TGTGCCAGCAGCCCGAATTCGGGGTATGGCTACACCTTC. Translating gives CASSPNSGYGYTF.

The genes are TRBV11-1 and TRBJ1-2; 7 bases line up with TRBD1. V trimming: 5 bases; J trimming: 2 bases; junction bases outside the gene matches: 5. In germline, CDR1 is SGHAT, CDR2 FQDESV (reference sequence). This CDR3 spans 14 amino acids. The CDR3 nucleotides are TGTGCCAGCAGCCGGGACAGCCTCAACTATGGCTACACCTTC. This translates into CASSRDSLNYGYTF.